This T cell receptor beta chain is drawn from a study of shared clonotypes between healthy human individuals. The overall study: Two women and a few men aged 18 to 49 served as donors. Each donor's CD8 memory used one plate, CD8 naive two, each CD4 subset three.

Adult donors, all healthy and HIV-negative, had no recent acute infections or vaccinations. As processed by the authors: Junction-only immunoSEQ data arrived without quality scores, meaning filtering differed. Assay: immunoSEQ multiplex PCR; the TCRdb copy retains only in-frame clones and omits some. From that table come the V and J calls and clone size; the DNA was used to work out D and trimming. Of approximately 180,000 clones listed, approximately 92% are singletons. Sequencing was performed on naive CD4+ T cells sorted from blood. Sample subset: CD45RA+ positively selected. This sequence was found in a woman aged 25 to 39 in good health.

The CDR3 bases are TGTGCCAGCACCCCCGACAGCTCTTACGAAGAGCAGTACTTC. Translating it yields CASTPDSSYEEQYF. This chain uses TRBV2 with TRBJ2-5; a possible D gene is TRBD1 (5 bases). Between the trimmed V and J ends, which lost 7 bases and 11 bases, there was a span of 23 bases. CDR3 length: 14 residues. The germline CDR1 and CDR2 sequences are SNHLY and FYNNEI.